This TCR beta chain comes out of a study of cytomegalovirus exposure and HLA in healthy donors. Concerning this clone itself: Its matching antigen is unknown.

Measured with immunoSEQ multiplex PCR; TCRdb has only the in-frame clones, and not every one. The data show about 160,000 clones, 88% seen once. Trimming cost V 2 bases and J 7 bases, with 9 bases left between them. The V gene's germline CDR1 is MNHNY and CDR2 SVGAGI (reference sequence). The CDR3 sequence is 14 residues long. Study findings and constraints: Among TCR sequences, most were rare, though some public TCRs appeared in many donors. The classifier was said to identify cytomegalovirus status with high specificity and sensitivity. Some TCR beta chains (164 of them) were listed as cytomegalovirus-associated.

The donors formed part of the roughly 120-subject validation cohort, distinct from the roughly 700-subject first cohort. The sequenced sample was PBMCs. The chain employs TRBV6-6 and TRBJ1-6; D is unresolved. The TCR sequence derives from a young man in good health and CMV-seronegative. CDR3 protein: CASSYGTQNSPLHF. CDR3 coding DNA: TGTGCCAGCAGTTACGGTACTCAAAATTCACCCCTCCACTTT.